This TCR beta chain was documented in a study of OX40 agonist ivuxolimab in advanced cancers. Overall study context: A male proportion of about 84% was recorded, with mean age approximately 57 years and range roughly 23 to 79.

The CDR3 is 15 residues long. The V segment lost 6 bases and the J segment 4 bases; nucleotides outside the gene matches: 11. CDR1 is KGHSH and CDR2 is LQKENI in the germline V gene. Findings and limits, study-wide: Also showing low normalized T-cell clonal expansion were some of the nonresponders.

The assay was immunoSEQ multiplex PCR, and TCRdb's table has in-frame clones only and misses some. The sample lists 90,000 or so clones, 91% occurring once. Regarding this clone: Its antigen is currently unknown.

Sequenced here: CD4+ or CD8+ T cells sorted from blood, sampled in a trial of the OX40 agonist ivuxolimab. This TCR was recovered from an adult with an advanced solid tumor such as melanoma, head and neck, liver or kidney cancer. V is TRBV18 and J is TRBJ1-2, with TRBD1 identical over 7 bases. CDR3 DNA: TGTGCCAGCTCTCACACCCGAGACAGGGTCTATGGCTACACCTTC. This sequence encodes CASSHTRDRVYGYTF. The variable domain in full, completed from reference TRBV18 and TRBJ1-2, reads NAGVMQNPRHLVRRRGQEARLRCSPMKGHSHVYWYRQLPEEGLKFMVYLQKENIIDESGMPKERFSAEFPKEGPSILRIQQVVRGDSAAYFCASSHTRDRVYGYTFGSGTRLTVV.